Below are 25 T cell receptor beta chains sequenced from a single sample in a study of identical twins. Each CDR3 protein gets one entry after TCRdb re-called the 5' RACE reads with MiXCR. The sample carries roughly 540,000 distinct CDR3 sequences, 22% recorded once. The sample also formed part of further work on T cells expressing NK-cell markers.

Input material: CD4+ T cells sorted from blood. Receptors were obtained from a woman younger than 30 in good health.

The chain employs TRBV7-2 and TRBJ1-1, with a tentative D call TRBD1 (6 bases). Looked up from germline, CDR1 is SGHTA and CDR2 is FQGNSA. The CDR3 is 15 amino acids. V lost 4 bases and J lost 4, with 16 bases in between. CDR3 in amino acids: CASSYQQGSGTEAFF. Here the CDR3 DNA reads TGTGCCAGCAGCTACCAACAGGGTTCTGGCACTGAAGCTTTCTTT.

The chain has TRBV20-1 and TRBJ1-5; 7 bases match TRBD1. The ends lost 4 bases at V and 3 bases at J; junction bases unmatched: 9. Per the germline V gene, CDR1 is DFQATT and CDR2 is SNEGSKA (reference sequence). The CDR3 runs 15 residues. The CDR3 coding sequence is TGCAGTGCTAAGGTCGGGGACAGAGACAATCAGCCCCAGCATTTT. This gives the protein CSAKVGDRDNQPQHF.

This clonotype was observed a few times. The V call is TRBV5-1, the J call TRBJ2-7; D is undetermined. There are 15 residues in the CDR3. The V gene lost 4 bases and the J gene lost 1 base, with 15 bases spanning the gap. The V gene's germline CDR1 is SGHRS and CDR2 YFSETQ. The CDR3 here is CASSPNTVQSYEQYF. DNA of the CDR3: TGCGCCAGCAGCCCCAATACAGTACAGTCCTACGAGCAGTACTTC.

This chain links TRBV5-1 with TRBJ2-7, with a possible D match to TRBD1 (6 bases). The CDR3 covers 15 residues. Trimming took off 1 base at V and 3 bases at J, with 14 bases between the two ends. CDR1 and CDR2 from the germline V gene are SGHRS and YFSETQ. CDR3 region: CASSLRPGVGYEQYF. CDR3 sequence (DNA): TGCGCCAGCAGCTTGAGGCCAGGGGTCGGCTACGAGCAGTACTTC.

This clonotype showed up just a few times. V is TRBV29-1 and J is TRBJ2-3; the match to TRBD1 covers 8 bases. There are 14 residues in the CDR3. Germline V gene data show CDR1 as SQVTM and CDR2 as ANQGSEA. J was trimmed by 6 bases and V by 7 bases; bases with no gene match: 12. The CDR3 spells CSASVGQGGDTQYF. CDR3 in DNA: TGCAGCGCCTCCGTCGGACAGGGCGGGGATACGCAGTATTTT.

The chain carries TRBV15 and TRBJ2-7, with 8 bases lining up with TRBD2. In germline, CDR1 is LNHNV, CDR2 YYDKDF (reference sequence). V shed 5 bases and J 3 bases; nucleotides not matched to a gene: 3. The CDR3 is made up of 13 amino acids. CDR3 coding DNA: TGTGCCACCAGCGCAGCGGGAGACTACGAGCAGTACTTC. This translates into CATSAAGDYEQYF.

The chain is built from TRBV29-1 and TRBJ1-2, with D possibly TRBD1 on 6 matching bases. Germline-derived CDR1 and CDR2 are SQVTM and ANQGSEA. The CDR3 covers 13 residues. V was shortened by 6 bases and J by 6 bases, with 17 bases between the two germline ends. The CDR3 loop reads CSVHDRFENGYTF. The DNA of the CDR3 is TGCAGCGTCCACGACAGGTTCGAAAATGGCTACACCTTC.

This chain links TRBV7-8 with TRBJ2-1; TRBD2 agrees at 7 bases. V shed 1 base, J shed 4 bases, and the junction held 19 bases outside the gene matches. This CDR3 region has 20 residues. In germline, CDR1 is SGHVS, CDR2 FQNEAQ. The CDR3 region is CASSLVWGAFAGASYNEQFF. Here the CDR3 DNA reads TGTGCCAGCAGCTTAGTATGGGGTGCCTTTGCGGGAGCCTCTTACAATGAGCAGTTCTTC. Supplemented by reference TRBV7-8 and TRBJ2-1, the full variable domain reads GAGVSQSPRYKVAKRGQDVALRCDPISGHVSLFWYQQALGQGPEFLTYFQNEAQLDKSGLPSDRFFAERPEGSVSTLKIQRTQQEDSAVYLCASSLVWGAFAGASYNEQFFGPGTRLTVL.

The V call is TRBV20-1, the J call TRBJ2-1, with a possible D match to TRBD2 (6 bases). The CDR3 covers 12 residues. The V and J ends lost 3 bases and 5 bases respectively, with 8 bases between them. Per the germline V gene, CDR1 is DFQATT and CDR2 is SNEGSKA (reference sequence). CDR3 sequence: CSARDYNNEQFF. DNA for the CDR3: TGCAGTGCTAGGGACTACAACAATGAGCAGTTCTTC.

This clonotype was counted between two and nine times. The rearrangement links TRBV27 to TRBJ2-7, with 8 bases matching TRBD1. This CDR3 is built from 14 residues. With 2 bases clipped from V and 5 bases from J, the junction kept 5 bases outside the gene matches. The germline CDR1 and CDR2 sequences are MNHEY and SMNVEV (reference sequence). In nucleotides, the CDR3 is TGTGCCAGCAGTTTAAGGCAGGGGGCAGACGAGCAGTACTTC. Translating gives CASSLRQGADEQYF.

This clonotype was counted only a few times. The V and J genes are TRBV5-1 and TRBJ2-3; D is possibly TRBD1 (5 bases). The germline V gene has CDR1 SGHRS and CDR2 YFSETQ. The CDR3 contains 14 residues. Trimming pared 0 bases from V and 4 bases from J, leaving 9 bases between. The CDR3, as DNA: TGCGCCAGCAGCTTGGAGGGGTTGGCAGATACGCAGTATTTT. It codes for CASSLEGLADTQYF.

This clonotype showed up just a few times. The chain employs TRBV11-2 and TRBJ2-7; 13 bases fit TRBD2. From germline, CDR1 is SGHAT and CDR2 FQNNGV. The V segment lost 7 bases and the J segment 0 bases; nucleotides outside the gene matches: 12. This CDR3 has 18 residues. This CDR3 reads CASNGGLAGTRTSYEQYF. In DNA, the CDR3 is TGTGCCAGCAACGGGGGACTAGCGGGGACCAGAACCTCCTACGAGCAGTACTTC.

This clonotype was recorded a few times. The V and J genes are TRBV3-1 and TRBJ2-7; D is possibly TRBD2 (7 bases). In germline, CDR1 is LGHDT, CDR2 YNNKEL (reference sequence). Trimming pared 3 bases from V and 2 bases from J, leaving 20 bases between. This CDR3 region has 17 residues. The CDR3: CASSHPIMGAGAYEQYF. The CDR3, as DNA: TGTGCCAGCAGCCATCCCATCATGGGGGCGGGAGCCTACGAGCAGTACTTC.

This clonotype has a handful of counts. The chain joins TRBV20-1 to TRBJ2-5, with a possible D match to TRBD2 (6 bases). V was shortened by 5 bases and J by 5 bases, with 12 bases between the two germline ends. Germline lookup yields CDR1 DFQATT and CDR2 SNEGSKA (reference sequence). This CDR3 has 12 residues. The CDR3 sequence: CSAPDYWETQYF. The DNA of the CDR3 is TGCAGTGCTCCGGACTACTGGGAGACCCAGTACTTC.

Here the CDR3 DNA reads TGTGCCAGCAGCAGACGAATTAGCGGGGGGGCTGCAGATACGCAGTATTTT. It translates to CASSRRISGGAADTQYF. The V call is TRBV9, the J call TRBJ2-3; TRBD2 matches 11 bases. CDR3 size: 17 residues. Trimming at V came to 4 bases and at J to 4 bases, leaving 11 bases not matched to a gene. Germline V gives CDR1 SGDLS, CDR2 YYNGEE.

This clonotype was detected a few times. V is TRBV4-3 and J is TRBJ2-6; D may be TRBD2 (6 bases). This CDR3 spans 16 amino acids. Germline lookup yields CDR1 LGHNA and CDR2 YSLEER. V was pared by 1 base and J by 3 bases, with 10 bases between. As DNA, the CDR3 is TGCGCCAGCAGCCAAGGGAGGGGCATTGGGGCCAACGTCCTGACTTTC. Translated, it gives CASSQGRGIGANVLTF.

V gene TRBV20-1 combines with J gene TRBJ2-7, with TRBD1 matching over 8 bases. This CDR3 region has 16 residues. Trimming at V came to 5 bases and at J to 4 bases, leaving 16 bases not matched to a gene. CDR1 is DFQATT and CDR2 is SNEGSKA in the germline V gene (reference sequence). CDR3 sequence (DNA): TGCAGTGCTTATTCGTGGCTGGGGCAGGGGGCATACGAGCAGTACTTC. It is translated as CSAYSWLGQGAYEQYF.

This clonotype was counted only a few times. The rearrangement joins TRBV6-1 to TRBJ1-1; 7 positions match TRBD1. In germline, CDR1 is MNHNS, CDR2 SASEGT. V was pared by 5 bases and J by 5 bases, with 8 bases of the junction left unmatched. This CDR3 region has 14 residues. The CDR3 spells CASSRETGYTEAFF. The CDR3 nucleotides read TGTGCCAGCAGTCGAGAGACAGGGTATACTGAAGCTTTCTTT.

The chain employs TRBV12-3 or TRBV12-4 and TRBJ1-1, with a tentative D call TRBD1 (5 bases). The CDR3 contains 15 residues. Trimming removed 3 bases from V and 8 bases from J, with 19 bases in between. CDR3: CASSFRRDLGTEAFF. CDR3 sequence (DNA): TGTGCCAGCAGTTTTAGACGGGACCTCGGGACCGAAGCTTTCTTT.

This clonotype came up many times. The V call is TRBV7-6, the J call TRBJ2-3, with 10 bases identical to TRBD2. Germline CDR1 reads SGHVS; CDR2 reads FNYEAQ. The trim removed 10 bases at V and 1 base at J, leaving 2 bases unmatched. The CDR3 runs 13 residues. The CDR3 loop reads CATGLAGTDTQYF. The CDR3 nucleotides read TGTGCCACTGGACTAGCGGGCACAGATACGCAGTATTTT.

V gene TRBV10-3 combines with J gene TRBJ1-2; D is possibly TRBD1 (5 bases). The V end lost 8 bases, the J end lost 7 bases, and 8 bases lay between the germline ends. CDR3 size: 10 residues. Germline CDR1 reads ENHRY; CDR2 reads SYGVKD. The CDR3 region is CAIGGVGYTF. The CDR3 bases are TGTGCCATCGGGGGGGTTGGCTACACCTTC.

The chain recombines TRBV7-9 with TRBJ2-1; 10 bases line up with TRBD1. After removal of 6 bases from V and 2 bases from J, the junction contained 4 bases not matched to a gene. CDR3 length: 15 amino acids. Germline values: CDR1 SEHNR, CDR2 FQNEAQ (reference sequence). The CDR3 loop is CASSSGTGAYNEQFF. The CDR3 region has the DNA TGTGCCAGCAGTTCCGGGACAGGGGCCTACAATGAGCAGTTCTTC.

The CDR3 sequence is CASSPEGLAGADTQYF. CDR3 bases: TGTGCCAGCTCACCAGAAGGACTAGCGGGGGCAGATACGCAGTATTTT. This chain connects TRBV18 to TRBJ2-3, with 13 bases matching TRBD2. The V gene's germline CDR1 is KGHSH and CDR2 LQKENI. The J segment lost 4 bases and the V segment lost 2 bases, leaving 3 bases of the junction unmatched. This CDR3 contains 16 residues.

A few counts support this clonotype. The J gene is TRBJ2-5, the V gene TRBV6-4; D is unclear. Germline CDR1 and CDR2: MRHNA and SNTAGT. This CDR3 is 13 amino acids long. V was trimmed by 4 bases and J by 2 bases, leaving 8 bases between them. In DNA, the CDR3 is TGTGCCAGCAGTGCGCCTCCGCAAGAGACCCAGTACTTC. Protein: CASSAPPQETQYF.

In nucleotides, the CDR3 is TGTGCCAGCGGCCCAGGGGCAGATACGCAGTATTTT. Its translation is CASGPGADTQYF. This chain joins TRBV9 and TRBJ2-3; tentative D call: TRBD1 (6 bases). Trimming took off 7 bases at V and 4 bases at J, with 10 bases between the two ends. CDR3 length equals 12 residues. The germline V gene encodes CDR1 SGDLS and CDR2 YYNGEE.